The 9 T cell receptor beta chains listed next were all sequenced from one sample in a study of regulatory T cells. Study-level findings and limits: Hydrophobic residues at CDR3 positions 6 and 7 were enriched in conventional CD4+ T cells of CD3G-deficient patients.

Primers: 52 TRBV forward and 13 TRBJ reverse. Profiled with immunoSEQ multiplex PCR; TCRdb holds only in-frame clones, not every one. The profile covers 30,000 to 40,000 clones, with about 94% appearing a single time and approximately 0.98% taken by the ten largest. These TCRs are of unknown antigen specificity. Sequencing used conventional CD4+ T cells sorted from blood. The receptors stem from a child aged 2-15 years with CD3G deficiency.

The chain has TRBV6-1 and TRBJ1-4, with TRBD1 matching over 7 bases. CDR1 and CDR2 from the germline V gene are MNHNS and SASEGT. The CDR3 spans 14 residues. After removal of 3 bases from V and 5 bases from J, the junction contained 3 bases not matched to a gene. The CDR3 protein is CASSEHRGNEKLFF. CDR3 sequence (DNA): TGTGCCAGCAGTGAGCACAGGGGAAATGAAAAACTGTTTTTT.

V is TRBV28 and J is TRBJ2-2; either TRBD1 or TRBD2 may supply D (5 bases each). V was cut by 5 bases and J by 4 bases, with 14 bases left in between. The CDR3 is made up of 15 amino acids. Germline V gene sequence: CDR1 MDHEN, CDR2 SYDVKM. CDR3 nucleotide sequence: TGTGCCAGCAGTCGAGGGGTCCTGGGCACCGGGGAGCTGTTTTTT. Translating it yields CASSRGVLGTGELFF.

V and J are TRBV18 and TRBJ2-3; tentatively, D is TRBD2 (5 bases). In germline, CDR1 is KGHSH, CDR2 LQKENI. Deletions cut 4 bases from V and 9 bases from J, with 14 bases between. The CDR3 covers 13 residues. The CDR3 protein is CASSHAGIPTQYF. In DNA form, the CDR3 reads TGTGCCAGCTCACACGCCGGGATCCCGACGCAGTATTTT. Combining the CDR3 with reference TRBV18 and TRBJ2-3 gives the whole variable domain NAGVMQNPRHLVRRRGQEARLRCSPMKGHSHVYWYRQLPEEGLKFMVYLQKENIIDESGMPKERFSAEFPKEGPSILRIQQVVRGDSAAYFCASSHAGIPTQYFGPGTRLTVL.

The CDR3 loop is CASSRDGYGYTF. CDR3 sequence (DNA): TGCGCCAGCAGCCGGGACGGGTATGGCTACACCTTC. The chain is built from TRBV5-1 and TRBJ1-2, with D possibly being TRBD1 (5 bases). The germline V and J ends were trimmed by 4 bases and 5 bases, with 9 bases remaining between them. The CDR3 has 12 amino acids. Germline V gene sequence: CDR1 SGHRS, CDR2 YFSETQ.

The rearrangement uses TRBV18 and TRBJ2-4, with 8 bases aligning to TRBD1. With V trimmed by 2 bases and J by 0 bases, 3 bases remained unmatched. The CDR3 extends over 16 amino acids. CDR1 and CDR2 from the germline V gene are KGHSH and LQKENI. The DNA for the CDR3 is TGTGCCAGCTCACCAGACAGGGGTAGAGCCAAAAACATTCAGTACTTC. Amino acid sequence: CASSPDRGRAKNIQYF. The full variable domain, rest sourced from reference TRBV18 and TRBJ2-4, is NAGVMQNPRHLVRRRGQEARLRCSPMKGHSHVYWYRQLPEEGLKFMVYLQKENIIDESGMPKERFSAEFPKEGPSILRIQQVVRGDSAAYFCASSPDRGRAKNIQYFGAGTRLSVL.

The chain couples TRBV28 to TRBJ2-7; 7 nucleotides agree with TRBD2. Unmatched junction bases numbered 14, after V lost 8 bases and J lost 7 bases. The CDR3 has 14 residues. The germline V gene encodes CDR1 MDHEN and CDR2 SYDVKM. This CDR3 reads CASFGSGIPKEQYF. CDR3 in DNA: TGTGCCAGCTTCGGGAGCGGGATTCCGAAGGAGCAGTACTTC.

The chain combines TRBV28 with TRBJ1-5; 8 bases map to TRBD1. V lost 8 bases and J lost 9; bases outside the gene matches: 15. The CDR3 length is 15 residues. Germline loops: CDR1 MDHEN, CDR2 SYDVKM. This CDR3 reads CASFGGAGGFGPQHF. CDR3 nucleotides: TGTGCCAGCTTTGGGGGAGCAGGGGGCTTCGGGCCCCAGCATTTT.

The rearrangement uses TRBV27 and TRBJ2-3, with D possibly being TRBD2 (6 bases). Trimming shortened V by 6 bases and J by 1 base, and 17 bases separated the two germline ends. CDR3 length: 16 amino acids. Germline CDR1 MNHEY, CDR2 SMNVEV (reference sequence). CDR3 in DNA: TGTGCCAGCAGACTGTTTTCGGGACTCTGCACAGATACGCAGTATTTT. Residues: CASRLFSGLCTDTQYF.

V and J are TRBV11-2 and TRBJ2-7; no definite D call. This CDR3 comprises 13 residues. V was pared by 2 bases and J by 7 bases, with 12 bases between. The germline V gene has CDR1 SGHAT and CDR2 FQNNGV. The CDR3 DNA reads TGTGCCAGCAGCTTATCCCGGACCGTTGAGCAGTACTTC. This sequence encodes CASSLSRTVEQYF.